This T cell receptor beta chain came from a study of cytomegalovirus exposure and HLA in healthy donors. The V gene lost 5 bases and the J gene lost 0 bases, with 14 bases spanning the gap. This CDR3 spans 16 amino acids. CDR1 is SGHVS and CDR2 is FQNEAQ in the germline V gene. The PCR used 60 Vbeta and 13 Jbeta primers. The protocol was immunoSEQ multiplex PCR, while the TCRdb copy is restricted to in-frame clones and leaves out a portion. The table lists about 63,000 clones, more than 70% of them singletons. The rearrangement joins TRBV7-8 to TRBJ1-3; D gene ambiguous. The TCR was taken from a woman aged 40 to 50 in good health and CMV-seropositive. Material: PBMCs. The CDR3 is CASSPQSASSGNTIYF. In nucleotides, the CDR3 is TGTGCCAGCAGCCCGCAATCCGCGAGCTCTGGAAACACCATATATTTT.